This T cell receptor (beta chain) was profiled in a study of T cell responses to AZD1222 COVID-19 vaccine. Regarding the study as a whole: The study found Spike-specific TCR breadth and depth rose after two AZD1222 doses. Every sample of the repertoires postdated the peak T cell response.

The length of the CDR3 is 17 residues. The germline V gene has CDR1 SGHVS and CDR2 FNYEAQ. V gave up 1 base and J gave up 2 bases, with 16 bases separating them. Here immunoSEQ multiplex PCR was the method, and the copy in TCRdb shows in-frame clones only, minus some. The table records around 150,000 clones, roughly 90% of them present only once. As regards this clone: Its antigen is unidentified.

The sample consisted of peripheral blood, taken on day 0 of AZD1222 vaccination. This receptor was obtained from an adult in good health. The V and J genes are TRBV7-6 and TRBJ2-3; tentatively, D is TRBD2 (6 bases). In DNA, the CDR3 is TGTGCCAGCAGCTTAGGGGGGAGGAGTGGAGCCACAGATACGCAGTATTTT. Encoded protein: CASSLGGRSGATDTQYF.